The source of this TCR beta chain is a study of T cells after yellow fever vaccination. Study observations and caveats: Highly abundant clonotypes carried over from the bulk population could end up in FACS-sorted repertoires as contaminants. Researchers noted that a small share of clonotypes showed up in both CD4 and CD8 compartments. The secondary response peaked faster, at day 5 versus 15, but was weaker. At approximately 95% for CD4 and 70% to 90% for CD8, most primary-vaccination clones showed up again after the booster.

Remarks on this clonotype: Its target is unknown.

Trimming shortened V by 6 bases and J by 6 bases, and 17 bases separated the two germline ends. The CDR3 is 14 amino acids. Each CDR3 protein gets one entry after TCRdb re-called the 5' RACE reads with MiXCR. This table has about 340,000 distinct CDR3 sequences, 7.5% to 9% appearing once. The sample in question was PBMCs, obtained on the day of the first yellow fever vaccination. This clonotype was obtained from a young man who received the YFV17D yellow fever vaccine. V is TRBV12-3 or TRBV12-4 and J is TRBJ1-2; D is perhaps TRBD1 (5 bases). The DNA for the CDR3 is TGTGCCAGCAGAAGGGACGGCCTGAGTGATGGCTACACCTTC. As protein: CASRRDGLSDGYTF.